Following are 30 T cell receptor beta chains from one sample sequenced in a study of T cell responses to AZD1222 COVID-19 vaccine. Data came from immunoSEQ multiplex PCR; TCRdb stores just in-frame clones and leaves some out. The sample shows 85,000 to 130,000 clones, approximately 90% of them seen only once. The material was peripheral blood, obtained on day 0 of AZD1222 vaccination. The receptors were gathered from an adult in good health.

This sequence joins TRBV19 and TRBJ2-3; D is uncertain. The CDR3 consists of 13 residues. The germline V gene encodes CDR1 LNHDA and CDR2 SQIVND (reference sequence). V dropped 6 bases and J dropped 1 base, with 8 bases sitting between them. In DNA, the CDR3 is TGTGCCAGTAGGGAGTTGGGCACAGATACGCAGTATTTT. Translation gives CASRELGTDTQYF. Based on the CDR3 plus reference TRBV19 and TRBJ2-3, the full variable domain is DGGITQSPKYLFRKEGQNVTLSCEQNLNHDAMYWYRQDPGQGLRLIYYSQIVNDFQKGDIAEGYSVSREKKESFPLTVTSAQKNPTAFYLCASRELGTDTQYFGPGTRLTVL.

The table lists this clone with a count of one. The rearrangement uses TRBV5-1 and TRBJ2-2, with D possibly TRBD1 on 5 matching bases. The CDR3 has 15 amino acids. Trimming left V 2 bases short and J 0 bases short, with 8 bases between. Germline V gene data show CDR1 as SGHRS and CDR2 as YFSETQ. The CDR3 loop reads CASSFSRANTGELFF. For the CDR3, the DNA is TGCGCCAGCAGCTTCTCCAGGGCGAACACCGGGGAGCTGTTTTTT. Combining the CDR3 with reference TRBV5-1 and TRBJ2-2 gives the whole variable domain KAGVTQTPRYLIKTRGQQVTLSCSPISGHRSVSWYQQTPGQGLQFLFEYFSETQRNKGNFPGRFSGRQFSNSRSEMNVSTLELGDSALYLCASSFSRANTGELFFGEGSRLTVL.

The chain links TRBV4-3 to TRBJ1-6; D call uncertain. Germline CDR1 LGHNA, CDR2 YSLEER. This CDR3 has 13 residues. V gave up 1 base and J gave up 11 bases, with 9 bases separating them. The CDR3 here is CASSQVLGTPLHF. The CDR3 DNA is TGCGCCAGCAGCCAAGTATTGGGGACACCCCTCCACTTT.

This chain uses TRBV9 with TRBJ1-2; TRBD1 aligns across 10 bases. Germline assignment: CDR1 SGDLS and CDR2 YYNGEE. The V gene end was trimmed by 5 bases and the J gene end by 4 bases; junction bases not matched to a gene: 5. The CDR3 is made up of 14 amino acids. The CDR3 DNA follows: TGTGCCAGCAGTTACGACAGGGGGCTCTATGGCTACACCTTC. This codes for CASSYDRGLYGYTF.

CDR3 bases: TGTGCCAGTAGTATAGGGGGAGGGGGCCGCAATCAGCCCCAGCATTTT. Its translation: CASSIGGGGRNQPQHF. V is TRBV19 and J is TRBJ1-5; 7 bases fit TRBD1. Trimming cost V 1 base and J 2 bases; bases outside gene matches: 5. Germline CDR1 LNHDA, CDR2 SQIVND (reference sequence). The CDR3 extends over 16 amino acids.

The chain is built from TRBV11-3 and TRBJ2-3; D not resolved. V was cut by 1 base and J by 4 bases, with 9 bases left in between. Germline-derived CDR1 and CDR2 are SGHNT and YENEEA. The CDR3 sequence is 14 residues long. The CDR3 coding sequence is TGTGCCAGCAGCTTAGCGGCCGGCGCAGATACGCAGTATTTT. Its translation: CASSLAAGADTQYF.

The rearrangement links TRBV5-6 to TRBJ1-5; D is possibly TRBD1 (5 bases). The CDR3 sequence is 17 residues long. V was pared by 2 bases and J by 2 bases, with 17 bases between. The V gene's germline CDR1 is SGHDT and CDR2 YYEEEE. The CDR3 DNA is TGTGCCAGCAGCTTATACTCGGCAGGGCGGCGCAATCAGCCCCAGCATTTT. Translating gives CASSLYSAGRRNQPQHF.

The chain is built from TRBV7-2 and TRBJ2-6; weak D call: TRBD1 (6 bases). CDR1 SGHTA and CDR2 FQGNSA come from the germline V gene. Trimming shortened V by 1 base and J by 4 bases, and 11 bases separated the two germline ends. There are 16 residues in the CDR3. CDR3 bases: TGTGCCAGCAGCTTAGATGGGGGCGTGGGGGCCAACGTCCTGACTTTC. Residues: CASSLDGGVGANVLTF.

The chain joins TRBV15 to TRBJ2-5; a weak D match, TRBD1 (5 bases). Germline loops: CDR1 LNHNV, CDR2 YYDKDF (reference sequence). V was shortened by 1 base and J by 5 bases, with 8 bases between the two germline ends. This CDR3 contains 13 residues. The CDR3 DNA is TGTGCCACCAGCAGAGGCAGGGTTGAGACCCAGTACTTC. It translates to CATSRGRVETQYF.

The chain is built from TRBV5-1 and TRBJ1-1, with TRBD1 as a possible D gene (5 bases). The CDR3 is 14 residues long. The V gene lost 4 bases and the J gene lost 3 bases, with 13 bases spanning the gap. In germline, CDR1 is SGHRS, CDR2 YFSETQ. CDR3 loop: CASSLVGVDTEAFF. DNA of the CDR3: TGCGCCAGCAGCCTTGTGGGGGTGGACACTGAAGCTTTCTTT.

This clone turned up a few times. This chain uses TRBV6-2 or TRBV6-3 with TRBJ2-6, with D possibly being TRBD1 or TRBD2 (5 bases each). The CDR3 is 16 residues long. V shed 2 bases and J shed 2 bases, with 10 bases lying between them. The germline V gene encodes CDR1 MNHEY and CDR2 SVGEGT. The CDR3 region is CASSYPRDAGANVLTF. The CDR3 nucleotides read TGTGCCAGCAGTTACCCCCGGGACGCTGGGGCCAACGTCCTGACTTTC.

For the CDR3, the DNA is TGTGCTAGTGGGATCACAGATACGCAGTATTTT. Its protein product is CASGITDTQYF. V is TRBV12-5 and J is TRBJ2-3; D not resolved. CDR3 length: 11 residues. Germline loops: CDR1 LGHNT, CDR2 FRNRAP. V was shortened by 6 bases and J by 2 bases, with 3 bases between the two germline ends.

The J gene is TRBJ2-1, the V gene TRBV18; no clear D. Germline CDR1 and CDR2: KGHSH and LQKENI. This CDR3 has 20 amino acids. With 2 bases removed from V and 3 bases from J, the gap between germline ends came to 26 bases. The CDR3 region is CASSPRASVRATNDYNEQFF. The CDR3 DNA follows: TGTGCCAGCTCACCAAGGGCGTCGGTCCGAGCTACGAATGACTACAATGAGCAGTTCTTC.

The CDR3 is CASSPGTGLYNEQFF. Written as DNA, the CDR3 is TGTGCCAGCAGCCCCGGGACCGGCTTATACAATGAGCAGTTCTTC. This sequence joins TRBV7-9 and TRBJ2-1; D tentatively fits TRBD1 or TRBD2 (5 bases each). Trimming took off 5 bases at V and 4 bases at J, with 15 bases between the two ends. Germline loops: CDR1 SEHNR, CDR2 FQNEAQ (reference sequence). This CDR3 contains 15 residues. Variable domain in full (rest from reference TRBV7-9 and TRBJ2-1): DTGVSQNPRHKITKRGQNVTFRCDPISEHNRLYWYRQTLGQGPEFLTYFQNEAQLEKSRLLSDRFSAERPKGSFSTLEIQRTEQGDSAMYLCASSPGTGLYNEQFFGPGTRLTVL.

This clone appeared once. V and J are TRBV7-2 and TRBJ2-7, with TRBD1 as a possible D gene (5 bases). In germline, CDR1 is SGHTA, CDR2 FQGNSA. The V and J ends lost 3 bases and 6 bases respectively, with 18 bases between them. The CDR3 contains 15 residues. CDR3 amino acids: CASSFAGSGPLEQYF. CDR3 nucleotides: TGTGCCAGCAGCTTTGCCGGGTCAGGGCCTCTCGAGCAGTACTTC.

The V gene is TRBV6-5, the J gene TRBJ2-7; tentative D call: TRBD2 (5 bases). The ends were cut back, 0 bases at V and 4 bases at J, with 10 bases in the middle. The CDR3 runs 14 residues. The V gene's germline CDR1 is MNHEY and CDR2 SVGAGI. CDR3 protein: CASSYSYSGYEQYF. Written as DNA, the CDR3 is TGTGCCAGCAGTTACTCGTATTCGGGATACGAGCAGTACTTC.

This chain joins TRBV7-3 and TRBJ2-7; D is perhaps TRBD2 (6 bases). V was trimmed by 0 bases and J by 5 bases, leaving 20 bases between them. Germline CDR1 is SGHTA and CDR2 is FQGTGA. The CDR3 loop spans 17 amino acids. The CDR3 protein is CASSLTGSGPPLDEQYF. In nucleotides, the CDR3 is TGTGCCAGCAGCTTAACGGGGAGCGGGCCGCCCTTGGACGAGCAGTACTTC.

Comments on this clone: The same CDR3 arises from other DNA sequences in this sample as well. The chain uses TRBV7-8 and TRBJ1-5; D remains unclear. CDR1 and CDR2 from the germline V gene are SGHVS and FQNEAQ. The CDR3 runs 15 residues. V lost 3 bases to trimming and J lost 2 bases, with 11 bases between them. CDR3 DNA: TGTGCCAGCAGCTTTAGGGAGGGAGGCAATCAGCCCCAGCATTTT. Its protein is CASSFREGGNQPQHF.

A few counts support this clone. The CDR3 spells CASKRTANSYEQYF. DNA of the CDR3: TGTGCCAGCAAGCGGACAGCCAACTCCTACGAGCAGTACTTC. The chain links TRBV28 to TRBJ2-7; the D gene is possibly TRBD1 (6 bases). The CDR3 has 14 amino acids. The ends were cut back, 7 bases at V and 0 bases at J, with 13 bases in the middle. Germline V gene sequence: CDR1 MDHEN, CDR2 SYDVKM.

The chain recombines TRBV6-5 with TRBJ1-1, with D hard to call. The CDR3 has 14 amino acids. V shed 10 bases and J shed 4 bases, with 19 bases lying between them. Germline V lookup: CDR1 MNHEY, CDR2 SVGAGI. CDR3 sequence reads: CATALWADGTEAFF. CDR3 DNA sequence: TGTGCCACCGCGCTATGGGCAGATGGCACTGAAGCTTTCTTT.

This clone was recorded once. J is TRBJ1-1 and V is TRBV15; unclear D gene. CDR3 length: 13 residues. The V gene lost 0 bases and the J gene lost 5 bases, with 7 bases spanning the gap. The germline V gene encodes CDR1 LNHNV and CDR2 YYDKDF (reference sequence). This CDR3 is CATSREWKTEAFF. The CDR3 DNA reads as TGTGCCACCAGCAGAGAATGGAAGACTGAAGCTTTCTTT.

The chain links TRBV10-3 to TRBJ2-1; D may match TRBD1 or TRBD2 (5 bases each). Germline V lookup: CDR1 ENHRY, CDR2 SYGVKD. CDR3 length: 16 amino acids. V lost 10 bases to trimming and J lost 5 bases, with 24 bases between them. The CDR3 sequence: CATALKWGRTHNEQFF. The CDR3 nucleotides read TGTGCCACCGCGCTCAAGTGGGGCAGGACTCACAATGAGCAGTTCTTC.

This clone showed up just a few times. CDR3 coding DNA: TGTGCCAGCAACCTGGTGGGGGTCGGGGAGCTGTTTTTT. Translated, it gives CASNLVGVGELFF. The chain is built from TRBV2 and TRBJ2-2; D tentatively fits TRBD1 or TRBD2 (5 bases each). Germline V CDR1 and CDR2: SNHLY, FYNNEI. The CDR3 covers 13 residues. V lost 7 bases, J lost 7 bases, and 13 bases lay in between.

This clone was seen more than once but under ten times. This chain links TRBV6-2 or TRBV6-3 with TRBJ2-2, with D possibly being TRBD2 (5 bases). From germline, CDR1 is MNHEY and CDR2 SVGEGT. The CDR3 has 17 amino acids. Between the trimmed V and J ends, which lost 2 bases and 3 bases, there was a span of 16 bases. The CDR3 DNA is TGTGCCAGCAGTTACGGAGGAGCCGGTACATACACCGGGGAGCTGTTTTTT. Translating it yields CASSYGGAGTYTGELFF.

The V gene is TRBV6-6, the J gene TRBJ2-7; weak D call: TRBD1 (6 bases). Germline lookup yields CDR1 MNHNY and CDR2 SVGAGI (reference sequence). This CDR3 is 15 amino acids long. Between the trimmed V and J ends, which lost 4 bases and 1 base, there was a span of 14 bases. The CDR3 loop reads CASSLGTRRSYEQYF. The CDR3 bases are TGTGCCAGCAGTTTGGGGACAAGACGATCCTACGAGCAGTACTTC.

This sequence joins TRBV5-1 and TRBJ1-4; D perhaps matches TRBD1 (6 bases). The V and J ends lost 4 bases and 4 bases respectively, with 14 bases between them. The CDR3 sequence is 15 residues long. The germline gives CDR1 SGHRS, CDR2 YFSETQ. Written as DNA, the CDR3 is TGCGCCAGCAGCCCGGGGGGGACATATAATGAAAAACTGTTTTTT. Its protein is CASSPGGTYNEKLFF.

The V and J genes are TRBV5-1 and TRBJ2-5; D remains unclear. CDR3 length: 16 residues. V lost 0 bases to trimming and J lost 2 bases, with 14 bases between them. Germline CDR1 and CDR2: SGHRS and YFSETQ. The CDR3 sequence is CASSLAKGPSQETQYF. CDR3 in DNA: TGCGCCAGCAGCTTGGCGAAGGGCCCATCTCAAGAGACCCAGTACTTC.

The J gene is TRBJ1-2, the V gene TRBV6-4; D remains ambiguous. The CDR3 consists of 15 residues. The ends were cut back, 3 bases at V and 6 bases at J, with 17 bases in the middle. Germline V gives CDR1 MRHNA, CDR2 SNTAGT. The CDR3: CASSDNPRGGDGYTF. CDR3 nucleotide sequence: TGTGCCAGCAGTGATAACCCACGGGGTGGGGATGGCTACACCTTC.

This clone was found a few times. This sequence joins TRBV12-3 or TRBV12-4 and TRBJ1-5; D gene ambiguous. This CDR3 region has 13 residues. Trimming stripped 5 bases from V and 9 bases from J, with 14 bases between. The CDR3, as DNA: TGTGCCAGCAGTCCCGGGGATAGCATGCCCCAGCATTTT. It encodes CASSPGDSMPQHF.

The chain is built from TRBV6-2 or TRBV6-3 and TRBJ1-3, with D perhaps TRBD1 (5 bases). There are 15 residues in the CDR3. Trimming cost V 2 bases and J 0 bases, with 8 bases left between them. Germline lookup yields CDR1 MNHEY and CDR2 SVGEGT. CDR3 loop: CASSYGHHSGNTIYF. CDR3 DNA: TGTGCCAGCAGTTACGGACACCACTCTGGAAACACCATATATTTT.